Listed below are T cell receptor beta chains from one sample, sequenced in a study of blood T cells in healthy people across ages. TCRdb redid the calling of the 5' RACE reads with MiXCR, one entry per CDR3 protein. The table lists roughly 700,000 distinct CDR3 sequences, just under 25% of them singletons, with 9.4% in the top ten. The sample was also linked to a second study, of T cells of mothers and their children.

Sequencing was done on a sample of blood. These receptors were taken from a boy younger than 18 in good health. The CDR3 runs from the conserved cysteine through the conserved F or W. The order of the fields is clone size, J gene, V gene, D gene, CDR3 DNA, CDR3 protein. A D gene is named only where the DNA matches it firmly. Clone size is given for some rows only: seen once, a few or many times, or a class if the clone is expanded.

clone_size: -
j_call: TRBJ2-1
v_call: TRBV5-1
d_call: TRBD2
cdr3_nt: TGCGCCAGCAGCTTGTCTAGCGGGAATACGGCTGAGCAGTTCTTC
cdr3_aa: CASSLSSGNTAEQFF

clone_size: -
j_call: TRBJ2-7
v_call: TRBV7-2
d_call: -
cdr3_nt: TGTGCCAGCAGCTTAGGCCCGCCAGCTTCATACGAGCAGTACTTC
cdr3_aa: CASSLGPPASYEQYF

clone_size: few
j_call: TRBJ2-2
v_call: TRBV7-9
d_call: TRBD2
cdr3_nt: TGTGCCAGCAGCTCTACCGATCCCCTAGCGGCAAAACGGAGGGGGGAGCTGTTTTTT
cdr3_aa: CASSSTDPLAAKRRGELFF

clone_size: many
j_call: TRBJ1-1
v_call: TRBV28
d_call: -
cdr3_nt: TGTGCCAGCAGTTCCATGAACACTGAAGCTTTCTTT
cdr3_aa: CASSSMNTEAFF

clone_size: many
j_call: TRBJ2-3
v_call: TRBV7-2
d_call: TRBD2
cdr3_nt: TGTGCCAGCACCTTAGCGGGTAGCACAGATACGCAGTATTTT
cdr3_aa: CASTLAGSTDTQYF

clone_size: few
j_call: TRBJ1-1
v_call: TRBV4-1
d_call: -
cdr3_nt: TGCGCCAGCAGCCAAGATCGGGGGGCCGTTAACACTGAAGCTTTCTTT
cdr3_aa: CASSQDRGAVNTEAFF

clone_size: -
j_call: TRBJ2-1
v_call: TRBV29-1
d_call: -
cdr3_nt: TGCAGCGTTGTCGAAGGTAACAATGAGCAGTTCTTC
cdr3_aa: CSVVEGNNEQFF

clone_size: -
j_call: TRBJ2-1
v_call: TRBV10-3
d_call: TRBD2
cdr3_nt: TGTGCCACTGGCCCGGGAGCGGGAGGGTCCTACAATGAGCAGTTCTTC
cdr3_aa: CATGPGAGGSYNEQFF

clone_size: -
j_call: TRBJ2-1
v_call: TRBV24-1
d_call: -
cdr3_nt: TGTGCCACCAGTGAGGGGGGCTCAGCAAGGAGTGAGCAGTTCTTC
cdr3_aa: CATSEGGSARSEQFF

clone_size: -
j_call: TRBJ1-1
v_call: TRBV28
d_call: -
cdr3_nt: TGTGCCAACACCTCTGGGCGGATGAACACTGAAGCTTTCTTT
cdr3_aa: CANTSGRMNTEAFF

clone_size: -
j_call: TRBJ2-5
v_call: TRBV29-1
d_call: -
cdr3_nt: TGCAGCGTAACCAAAGAGGCCCAGTACTTC
cdr3_aa: CSVTKEAQYF

clone_size: few
j_call: TRBJ1-1
v_call: TRBV9
d_call: -
cdr3_nt: TGTGCCAGCAGCCCTACCTACAGCATGAACACTGAAGCTTTCTTT
cdr3_aa: CASSPTYSMNTEAFF

clone_size: few
j_call: TRBJ2-1
v_call: TRBV4-3
d_call: TRBD2
cdr3_nt: TGCGCCAGCAGCTTGACTAGCGGGGGCAACAATGAGCAGTTCTTC
cdr3_aa: CASSLTSGGNNEQFF

clone_size: many
j_call: TRBJ2-6
v_call: TRBV5-1
d_call: TRBD1
cdr3_nt: TGCGCCAGCAGCACGGCGACAGGGGAAGCTTCCTCTGGGGCCAACGTCCTGACTTTC
cdr3_aa: CASSTATGEASSGANVLTF

clone_size: -
j_call: TRBJ2-1
v_call: TRBV20-1
d_call: TRBD2
cdr3_nt: TGCAGTGCCAGACCGTCAGCGGGAGTTAATGAGCAGTTCTTC
cdr3_aa: CSARPSAGVNEQFF

clone_size: -
j_call: TRBJ1-6
v_call: TRBV5-1
d_call: TRBD1
cdr3_nt: TGCGCCAGCAGCTCCCAGGGGGATCATTCACCCCTCCACTTT
cdr3_aa: CASSSQGDHSPLHF

clone_size: few
j_call: TRBJ2-7
v_call: TRBV28
d_call: -
cdr3_nt: TGTGCCAGCATTGGAGGGGAAACCTACGAGCAGTACTTC
cdr3_aa: CASIGGETYEQYF

clone_size: few
j_call: TRBJ2-7
v_call: TRBV7-2
d_call: -
cdr3_nt: TGTGCCAGCAGCCCCTTCGCGGGGTCCTCCTACGAGCAGTACTTC
cdr3_aa: CASSPFAGSSYEQYF

clone_size: -
j_call: TRBJ2-7
v_call: TRBV6-5
d_call: TRBD2
cdr3_nt: TGTGCCAGCAGTTACGTCCCAAGCGGGAGTGACGAGCAGTACTTC
cdr3_aa: CASSYVPSGSDEQYF

clone_size: -
j_call: TRBJ2-5
v_call: TRBV7-2
d_call: -
cdr3_nt: TGTGCCAGCAGCTTATCTATCTATGAGACCCAGTACTTC
cdr3_aa: CASSLSIYETQYF

clone_size: few
j_call: TRBJ2-2
v_call: TRBV3-1
d_call: -
cdr3_nt: TGTGCCAGCAGCCAAATTCCACCATCCCCGGACACCGGGGAGCTGTTTTTT
cdr3_aa: CASSQIPPSPDTGELFF

clone_size: few
j_call: TRBJ1-5
v_call: TRBV9
d_call: -
cdr3_nt: TGTGCCAGCAGCGTAGGCTTTCAGAATCAGCCCCAGCATTTT
cdr3_aa: CASSVGFQNQPQHF

clone_size: few
j_call: TRBJ2-1
v_call: TRBV20-1
d_call: -
cdr3_nt: TGCAGTGCTAGAGATCCCCGAGGCAATGAGCAGTTCTTC
cdr3_aa: CSARDPRGNEQFF

clone_size: few
j_call: TRBJ1-2
v_call: TRBV27
d_call: -
cdr3_nt: TGTGCCACCCTTGAGGTCGGCAGGGAGAAAGCTGGCTACACCTTC
cdr3_aa: CATLEVGREKAGYTF

clone_size: -
j_call: TRBJ2-5
v_call: TRBV28
d_call: TRBD2
cdr3_nt: TGTGCCAGCAGCTGGCGGAGCGCGGGAGCGGAGACCCAGTACTTC
cdr3_aa: CASSWRSAGAETQYF

clone_size: few
j_call: TRBJ2-5
v_call: TRBV7-9
d_call: -
cdr3_nt: TGTGCCAGCAGCCTCATGAAGGAAGAGACCCAGTACTTC
cdr3_aa: CASSLMKEETQYF

clone_size: -
j_call: TRBJ1-1
v_call: TRBV27
d_call: TRBD1
cdr3_nt: TGTGCCAGCAAATTAGGGGGGCAGGGGGGCACTGAAGCTTTCTTT
cdr3_aa: CASKLGGQGGTEAFF

clone_size: -
j_call: TRBJ1-4
v_call: TRBV5-1
d_call: -
cdr3_nt: TGCGCCAGCAGCTGGATGGGGGAAGGGGCTCATGAAAAACTGTTTTTT
cdr3_aa: CASSWMGEGAHEKLFF

clone_size: few
j_call: TRBJ1-1
v_call: TRBV27
d_call: -
cdr3_nt: TGTGCCGGCAGTCCATCGATGAACACTGAAGCTTTCTTT
cdr3_aa: CAGSPSMNTEAFF

clone_size: few
j_call: TRBJ2-2
v_call: TRBV29-1
d_call: -
cdr3_nt: TGCAGCGTTGACCGCTTAAAACAGGAATTGAACACCGGGGAGCTGTTTTTT
cdr3_aa: CSVDRLKQELNTGELFF

clone_size: -
j_call: TRBJ2-7
v_call: TRBV2
d_call: -
cdr3_nt: TGTGCCAGCGGAACCTCGACAGGTTCCTACGAGCAGTACTTC
cdr3_aa: CASGTSTGSYEQYF

clone_size: once
j_call: TRBJ1-5
v_call: TRBV15
d_call: -
cdr3_nt: TGCGCCACCAGCAGACTAATTCGCCGGGACGCTCACAATCAGCCCCAGCATTTT
cdr3_aa: CATSRLIRRDAHNQPQHF

clone_size: few
j_call: TRBJ2-2
v_call: TRBV29-1
d_call: TRBD1
cdr3_nt: TGCAGCGCAGGACAGGGGGACACCGGGGAGCTGTTTTTT
cdr3_aa: CSAGQGDTGELFF

clone_size: -
j_call: TRBJ2-7
v_call: TRBV7-8
d_call: -
cdr3_nt: TGTGCCAGCAGCGCGGGGTGGACAGGCGATACCTACGAGCAGTACTTC
cdr3_aa: CASSAGWTGDTYEQYF

clone_size: -
j_call: TRBJ2-1
v_call: TRBV20-1
d_call: TRBD2
cdr3_nt: TGCAGTGCTCTGGGACTAGCGGGAGTTGACTCCTACAATGAGCAGTTCTTC
cdr3_aa: CSALGLAGVDSYNEQFF

clone_size: -
j_call: TRBJ1-1
v_call: TRBV4-1
d_call: -
cdr3_nt: TGCGCCAGCAGCCAAGATAGCCCACCGGGGACTGAAGCTTTCTTT
cdr3_aa: CASSQDSPPGTEAFF

clone_size: few
j_call: TRBJ1-2
v_call: TRBV20-1
d_call: TRBD1
cdr3_nt: TGCAGTGCTAAAAGGGGGCGCGGAAGAGAAGTTTGGGGCTACACCTTC
cdr3_aa: CSAKRGRGREVWGYTF

clone_size: -
j_call: TRBJ2-2
v_call: TRBV6-5
d_call: TRBD2
cdr3_nt: TGTGCCAGCAGCCTAGCGGTCGTCGACACCGGGGAGCTGTTTTTT
cdr3_aa: CASSLAVVDTGELFF

clone_size: -
j_call: TRBJ1-1
v_call: TRBV7-2
d_call: -
cdr3_nt: TGTGCCAGCAGCAACGGGTTTTACCCTGAAGCTTTCTTT
cdr3_aa: CASSNGFYPEAFF

clone_size: few
j_call: TRBJ1-6
v_call: TRBV3-1
d_call: -
cdr3_nt: TGTGCCAGCAGCCAAGATCAGCCGGCCTATAATTCACCCCTCCACTTT
cdr3_aa: CASSQDQPAYNSPLHF

clone_size: -
j_call: TRBJ1-1
v_call: TRBV5-1
d_call: -
cdr3_nt: TGCGCCAGCAGCTTGGGCGTCGGGGAGTCCACTGAAGCTTTCTTT
cdr3_aa: CASSLGVGESTEAFF